What follows are 30 T cell receptor beta chains derived from one specimen sequenced in a study of regulatory T cells in long-lasting Graves disease. Time point denoted: newly diagnosed GD, antithyroid drugs for less than 3 months. TCR sequences were obtained from RNA taken from PBMCs. CDR3-region Arm-PCR and iRepertoire HTBI primers produced the TCR beta libraries. TCRdb fed the multiplex PCR reads into MiXCR, producing one record per CDR3 protein. Among hundreds of thousands of distinct CDR3 sequences listed, about 12% were seen once. In addition, the sample was reused for a study of T cells in Graves' hyperthyroidism and ophthalmopathy.

Source: peripheral blood mononuclear cells (PBMCs), taken at new diagnosis, from a patient treated with antithyroid drugs. The receptors originated from a woman aged 25 to 45 with Graves disease.

In this sample, this clonotype turned up many times. CDR3 coding DNA: TGTGCCAGCAGTGAAGGTATCCCCACTGGGTACTTC. It codes for CASSEGIPTGYF. The chain links TRBV6-1 to TRBJ2-7; D gene ambiguous. Germline CDR1 MNHNS, CDR2 SASEGT. The CDR3 length is 12 residues. V lost 1 base, J lost 12 bases, and 13 bases lay in between.

On this clonotype itself: A single base separates this from a much larger clone, so it may be a read error. CDR3 nucleotides: TGTGCCGGCAGTGAGTGGGACGGTGTCAATCAGCCCCAGCATTTT. This encodes CAGSEWDGVNQPQHF. The J gene is TRBJ1-5, the V gene TRBV2, with D perhaps TRBD1 (5 bases). Germline CDR1 is SNHLY and CDR2 is FYNNEI. CDR3 length equals 15 residues.

This clonotype was observed many times. The chain is built from TRBV12-3 or TRBV12-4 and TRBJ2-7; the D gene is possibly TRBD2 (6 bases). The CDR3 extends over 12 amino acids. Deletions cut 7 bases from V and 2 bases from J, with 9 bases between. The CDR3 nucleotides are TGTGCCAGCACGCGGGGTACCTACGAGCAGTACTTC. As protein: CASTRGTYEQYF.

This clonotype appeared a few times. This chain joins TRBV20-1 and TRBJ2-3; 8 bases are shared with TRBD2. The V and J ends lost 3 bases and 9 bases, in that order; junction bases with no gene match: 14. Per germline, CDR1 DFQATT and CDR2 SNEGSKA (reference sequence). The CDR3 runs 15 residues. CDR3 amino acids: CSASPISGDSDTQYF. CDR3 in DNA: TGCAGTGCTAGTCCGATTAGCGGGGACTCGGACACGCAGTATTTT.

The table lists this clonotype with many counts. V and J are TRBV6-1 and TRBJ1-1; D unresolved. Germline assignment: CDR1 MNHNS and CDR2 SASEGT. V was shortened by 9 bases and J by 1 base, with 9 bases between the two germline ends. The CDR3 covers 12 residues. Here the CDR3 DNA reads TGTGCCAGTTGGCAGAAGAACACTGAAGCTTTCTTT. It is translated as CASWQKNTEAFF.

This clonotype has a count of ten or more. At one end, the junction sequence differs from germline, possibly due to a read error. The V gene is TRBV5-5, the J gene TRBJ1-1, with D uncertain. CDR1 and CDR2 (germline): SGHKS, YYEKEE (reference sequence). This CDR3 has 14 residues. CDR3 nucleotide sequence: TGCGCCAGCAGCCGGACGGCGAGAGACACTGAAGCTTTCTTT. Translated, it gives CASSRTARDTEAFF.

The gene calls are TRBV2 and TRBJ2-7; D gene ambiguous. This CDR3 is 11 amino acids long. V was trimmed by 10 bases and J by 1 base, leaving 8 bases between them. The germline gives CDR1 SNHLY, CDR2 FYNNEI. The CDR3 loop reads CAIWLSYEQYF. DNA of the CDR3: TGTGCCATCTGGTTATCCTACGAGCAGTACTTC.

This clonotype was counted at least ten times. The CDR3 protein is CASSLTAGAQSEQYF. The CDR3 DNA reads TGTGCCAGCAGCTTAACAGCGGGAGCTCAGTCCGAGCAGTACTTC. V gene TRBV7-2 combines with J gene TRBJ2-7, with TRBD2 identical over 8 bases. The junction had 9 bases not matched to a gene; V was cut back by 2 bases and J by 6 bases. Looked up from germline, CDR1 is SGHTA and CDR2 is FQGNSA. There are 15 residues in the CDR3.

This clonotype was seen more than once but under ten times. This chain uses TRBV4-1 with TRBJ2-2, with D maybe TRBD2 (5 bases). Germline V gene data show CDR1 as MGHRA and CDR2 as YSYEKL. The CDR3 runs 14 residues. The V end lost 6 bases, the J end lost 4 bases, and 12 bases lay between the germline ends. CDR3 bases: TGCGCCAGCAGGAGCCCTGGAGGCACCGGGGAGCTGTTTTTT. Its protein is CASRSPGGTGELFF.

This clonotype was detected ten times or more. The rearrangement links TRBV20-1 to TRBJ1-4, with unresolved D. Germline V gives CDR1 DFQATT, CDR2 SNEGSKA (reference sequence). Trimming took 7 bases from V and 2 from J, leaving 5 bases between them. The CDR3 totals 11 residues. The CDR3 spells CSVGTNEKLFF. The CDR3 nucleotides are TGCAGTGTAGGCACTAATGAAAAACTGTTTTTT.

This clonotype has a count of ten or more. The chain employs TRBV6-5 and TRBJ2-3, with 8 bases aligning to TRBD1. Losses at the gene ends were 2 bases for V and 2 bases for J; bases not matched to a gene: 6. The CDR3 length is 16 residues. From germline, CDR1 is MNHEY and CDR2 SVGAGI. Here the CDR3 DNA reads TGTGCCAGCAGTTACGACAGGGGAGGTAACACAGATACGCAGTATTTT. Protein product: CASSYDRGGNTDTQYF.

This clonotype was recorded at least ten times. This chain's CDR3 is CASSSTGLAFGTDTQYF. Written as DNA, the CDR3 is TGTGCCAGCAGCTCGACCGGACTAGCGTTCGGCACAGATACGCAGTATTTT. The V call is TRBV7-9, the J call TRBJ2-3, with 9 bases identical to TRBD2. The J segment lost 1 base and the V segment lost 4 bases, leaving 9 bases of the junction unmatched. This CDR3 has 17 amino acids. Germline-derived CDR1 and CDR2 are SEHNR and FQNEAQ (reference sequence).

This clonotype occurred many times. V gene TRBV7-2 combines with J gene TRBJ2-3, with D unclear. Germline V lookup: CDR1 SGHTA, CDR2 FQGNSA. Trimming removed 3 bases at V and 7 bases at J, with 17 bases between. CDR3 length equals 15 residues. The CDR3 sequence is CASSFNPDRVNTQYF. The CDR3 DNA reads as TGTGCCAGCAGCTTTAACCCCGACCGCGTAAATACGCAGTATTTT.

In its sample, this clonotype was seen many times. The rearrangement uses TRBV12-3 or TRBV12-4 and TRBJ1-5; 7 bases are a match to TRBD1. There are 15 residues in the CDR3. V dropped 7 bases and J dropped 3; count of bases not matched to a gene: 9. Here the CDR3 reads CASIPGGAFNQPQHF. Written as DNA, the CDR3 is TGTGCCAGCATCCCAGGGGGGGCCTTCAATCAGCCCCAGCATTTT.

This clonotype was picked up many times. One end of the junction is discordant with germline, which a read error may explain. The chain couples TRBV2 to TRBJ1-1, with D hard to call. Germline V lookup: CDR1 SNHLY, CDR2 FYNNEI. The CDR3 is 15 residues long. CDR3 loop: CASRPYRLMNTEAFF. As DNA, the CDR3 is TGTGCCAGCAGGCCTTACCGTCTGATGAACACTGAGGCTTTCTTT. Full variable domain (remainder filled in from reference TRBV2 and TRBJ1-1): EPEVTQTPSHQVTQMGQEVILRCVPISNHLYFYWYRQILGQKVEFLVSFYNNEISEKSEIFDDQFSVERPDGSNFTLKIRSTKLEDSAMYFCASRPYRLMNTEAFFGQGTRLTVV.

The V gene is TRBV19, the J gene TRBJ1-1; TRBD1 matches 8 bases. This CDR3 has 16 residues. V was pared by 5 bases and J by 3 bases, with 11 bases of the junction left unmatched. Germline V CDR1 and CDR2: LNHDA, SQIVND (reference sequence). The CDR3 loop reads CASSERQGRKDTEAFF. The DNA for the CDR3 is TGTGCCAGTAGTGAGCGACAGGGGAGAAAGGACACTGAAGCTTTCTTT.

The chain combines TRBV4-1 with TRBJ2-7; D remains ambiguous. The CDR3 contains 15 residues. V lost 0 bases and J 1 base, leaving 10 bases between the germline ends. Germline CDR1 is MGHRA and CDR2 is YSYEKL. This CDR3 is CASSQDRERSYEQYF. The CDR3 bases are TGCGCCAGCAGCCAAGATAGAGAGAGATCCTACGAGCAGTACTTC.

This clonotype was seen at least ten times. The CDR3 carries no conserved terminal phenylalanine or tryptophan, so it likely arises from a read error. The chain carries TRBV28 and TRBJ2-7; TRBD2 is a possible D gene (5 bases). The germline V and J ends were trimmed by 3 bases and 0 bases, with 12 bases remaining between them. The CDR3 loop spans 15 amino acids. The germline V gene has CDR1 MDHEN and CDR2 SYDVKM. The CDR3 DNA reads TGTGCCAGCAGTTTTGCGGGCAGGAGCTCCTACGAGCAGTACTCC. Its translation is CASSFAGRSSYEQYS.

The chain recombines TRBV4-3 with TRBJ2-3; D not resolved. Germline-derived CDR1 and CDR2 are LGHNA and YSLEER. This CDR3 region has 15 residues. V lost 3 bases to trimming and J lost 3 bases, with 13 bases between them. The CDR3 spells CASSHLSPRTDTQYF. Here the CDR3 DNA reads TGCGCCAGCAGCCATCTTTCCCCGAGGACAGATACGCAGTATTTT.

The chain uses TRBV28 and TRBJ1-4, with 7 bases matching TRBD1. This CDR3 is 15 amino acids long. Looked up from germline, CDR1 is MDHEN and CDR2 is SYDVKM. The V and J ends lost 6 bases and 1 base, in that order; junction bases with no gene match: 5. CDR3 sequence reads: CASRPQGETNEKLFF. CDR3 nucleotide sequence: TGTGCCAGCAGACCGCAGGGGGAAACTAATGAAAAACTGTTTTTT.

This clonotype was found many times. The chain is built from TRBV28 and TRBJ2-2; D is ambiguous. The CDR3 is made up of 14 amino acids. With 5 bases removed from V and 4 bases from J, the gap between germline ends came to 11 bases. The germline V gene has CDR1 MDHEN and CDR2 SYDVKM. The CDR3 reads CASSPLGSTGELFF. The CDR3 coding sequence is TGTGCCAGCAGTCCCCTTGGGTCCACCGGGGAGCTGTTTTTT.

V gene TRBV14 combines with J gene TRBJ2-7; 11 nucleotides agree with TRBD1. The V segment lost 3 bases and the J segment 7 bases; nucleotides outside the gene matches: 8. Germline values: CDR1 SGHDN, CDR2 FVKESK. The CDR3 has 15 amino acids. CDR3 amino acids: CASSHHGQGAREQYF. The CDR3 bases are TGTGCCAGCAGCCACCATGGACAGGGGGCGAGGGAGCAGTACTTC.

In this sample, this clonotype turned up many times. The chain carries TRBV6-5 and TRBJ2-7; TRBD2 matches at 12 bases. V shed 2 bases and J 6 bases; nucleotides not matched to a gene: 11. Germline-derived CDR1 and CDR2 are MNHEY and SVGAGI. The CDR3 runs to 17 residues. The CDR3 sequence: CASSYAEGTSGQVEQYF. The DNA of the CDR3 is TGTGCCAGCAGTTACGCCGAGGGGACTAGCGGGCAAGTCGAGCAGTACTTC.

The chain uses TRBV27 and TRBJ2-7, with D tentatively TRBD1 (6 bases). This CDR3 contains 16 residues. V was clipped by 6 bases and J by 3 bases, with 21 bases between them. The germline V gene encodes CDR1 MNHEY and CDR2 SMNVEV (reference sequence). CDR3 DNA: TGTGCCAGCAGCAGAGATTACAGGGACGTCAACTACGAGCAGTACTTC. Protein sequence: CASSRDYRDVNYEQYF.

The V call is TRBV7-9, the J call TRBJ2-7; 9 bases fit TRBD1. Germline trimming cut 5 bases from V and 4 bases from J; bases unmatched to any gene: 9. The germline V gene has CDR1 SEHNR and CDR2 FQNEAQ (reference sequence). The CDR3 is 15 residues long. This CDR3 reads CASSRHGDRAYEQYF. CDR3 nucleotides: TGTGCCAGCAGCAGGCACGGGGACAGGGCGTACGAGCAGTACTTC.

The V gene is TRBV4-1, the J gene TRBJ2-5, with D perhaps TRBD1 (7 bases). Germline CDR1 is MGHRA and CDR2 is YSYEKL. The CDR3 consists of 16 residues. V gave up 2 bases and J gave up 2 bases, with 15 bases separating them. The CDR3 here is CASSQTGEAIQETQYF. The CDR3 coding sequence is TGCGCCAGCAGCCAAACAGGGGAGGCAATTCAAGAGACCCAGTACTTC.

Many counts were recorded for this clonotype. V gene TRBV27 combines with J gene TRBJ2-5; the D is unclear. Germline V gene data show CDR1 as MNHEY and CDR2 as SMNVEV (reference sequence). Trimming left V 8 bases short and J 5 bases short, with 18 bases between. The CDR3 length is 14 residues. The CDR3 DNA follows: TGTGCCAGCGTCAGTCGACTGAATCCTGAGACCCAGTACTTC. Protein: CASVSRLNPETQYF.

This clonotype was seen a handful of times. The rearrangement uses TRBV6-5 and TRBJ1-5; a possible D gene is TRBD1 (6 bases). CDR3 length equals 13 residues. Looked up from germline, CDR1 is MNHEY and CDR2 is SVGAGI. Trimming removed 3 bases from V and 4 bases from J, with 7 bases in between. The CDR3 DNA follows: TGTGCCAGCAGTTATGACAGGAATCAGCCCCAGCATTTT. Amino acid sequence: CASSYDRNQPQHF.

This clonotype turned up a few times. The CDR3: CAWSVGRSSGNTIYF. The CDR3, as DNA: TGTGCCTGGAGTGTCGGACGGAGCTCTGGAAACACCATATATTTT. This chain links TRBV30 with TRBJ1-3; D remains unclear. CDR3 size: 15 residues. V lost 0 bases to trimming and J lost 0 bases, with 9 bases between them. From germline, CDR1 is GTSNPN and CDR2 SVGIG (reference sequence).

This clonotype was seen many times. V is TRBV18 and J is TRBJ1-1; no clear D gene. This CDR3 region has 13 residues. The V end was cut by 8 bases, the J end by 3 bases, with 13 bases between. Germline V gene sequence: CDR1 KGHSH, CDR2 LQKENI. For the CDR3, the DNA is TGTGCCAGCGCCGCGGGAGGCGACACTGAAGCTTTCTTT. This sequence encodes CASAAGGDTEAFF.